Given below is one T cell receptor beta chain in context. This record belongs to a study of PD-L1 blockade in urothelial cancer. Background on the study: Males with bladder-origin urothelial cancer made up about 85% of the roughly 30 patients.

Germline CDR1 SQVTM, CDR2 ANQGSEA. The CDR3 has 13 residues. V lost 7 bases and J 2 bases, leaving 15 bases between the germline ends. Sample time point: peripheral blood 6 weeks after treatment start. Some clones are missing from TCRdb's copy, which holds only in-frame ones; the method was immunoSEQ multiplex PCR. The sample consists of about 30,000 clones, 84% of them appearing once. The rearrangement uses TRBV29-1 and TRBJ2-7; D is perhaps TRBD1 (6 bases). Sample: PBMCs, taken around atezolizumab (anti-PD-L1) treatment. This clonotype was obtained from a man between 65 and 85 years old with urothelial cancer. The DNA of the CDR3 is TGCAGCGGAAAAGTTGGGACAACCTACGAGCAGTACTTC. Translation gives CSGKVGTTYEQYF.